This T cell receptor (beta chain) was retrieved from a study of T cell responses to AZD1222 COVID-19 vaccine (dated by TCRdb to about 2021). Study-level background: Because spike-specific TCR depth and breadth did not differ between the two schedules, AZD1222 recipients who got a second dose at roughly 4 weeks were pooled with those who got a second dose at roughly 12 weeks. A total of 230 or so trial participants underwent TCR sequencing, of whom some 210 received two doses of AZD1222 and 26 received two doses of the MenACWY control vaccine. Trial participants were enrolled by age into 18-55, 56-69 and 70-plus year subgroups, with 148, 28 and 57 TCR-sequenced participants respectively.

The intended sense of this specimen's time point label: baseline before first vaccination. The vaccinee samples were drawn from two UK trials, COV001 and COV002, one of which was a single-blind randomized controlled phase 2/3 trial testing AZD1222 (ChAdOx1 nCoV-19) in healthy adults. Trial participant PBMC samples were collected at day 0 and day 28 after the second dose for TCRbeta chain sequencing. In the case of this clone: Its antigen specificity is not known. No quality values exist for individual bases; no much larger clone is one base distant.

The paper's findings and limits, for the study overall: After two AZD1222 doses, spike-specific TCR breadth and depth were significantly higher than at day 0 and than in MenACWY recipients. CD4 TCRs associated with the vaccine covered the entire spike protein, and the dominant responses were in regions 160-218 and 743-854. Because no samples from the day 14 peak response were available, repertoires could be characterized only after the peak T cell response. Participants were mostly white British, with more females than males. The authors suggested clonal diversity may have been underestimated. Reportedly, almost half of the unique spike-specific TCRs recognized epitopes lying outside the regions that are mutated in the B.1.351 and B.1.1.7 variants. Conclusions about previously exposed vaccinees are limited, since just a handful of AZD1222 recipients were seropositive for SARS-CoV-2 at baseline. The 56-69-year group was small, and its depth increase did not reach significance, likely because of low power.

The CDR3 regions of human TCRbeta chains were analyzed by immunosequencing. Concerning the study's data processing: TCRs in the repertoires were matched against a reference library of SARS-CoV-2-specific TCRs that had been generated with the MIRA antigen-specificity platform. Breadth was defined as the fraction of unique TCRs that were SARS-CoV-2-associated, and depth was defined as the fraction of total T cells that were SARS-CoV-2-associated. Each spike-specific TCR was assigned to its reactive spike region and to a CD4 or CD8 class using the MIRA data. Log10-transformed breadth and depth values were compared by one-way ANOVA with Sidak's multiple comparisons tests. The table was pulled from immuneACCESS by TCRdb, which kept in-frame rearrangements only. Such tables lose some clones; where checked, under half of the loss comes from unresolved V genes, and the rest has no known cause. V and J calls plus clone size are reproduced from that table; the DNA served to infer D and trimming. In this sample the table shows about 140,000 clones, roughly nine tenths of which occur a single time. 1.5% to 2% of the sample comes from the top ten.

V is reduced by 7 bases and J by 0 bases, leaving a spacing of 9 bases between them. The germline V gene supplies CDR1 MNHEY and CDR2 SVGAGI. Reading from cysteine to phenylalanine, the CDR3 counts 14 amino acids. The read is trimmed to its CDR3 DNA, 42 bases read in frame from base 1. The rearranged chain carries TRBV6-5 and TRBJ2-2; TRBD2 could be the D gene, as 6 bases match. This TCR was sampled from an adult in good health. Sequenced here: peripheral blood, sampled on day 0 of AZD1222 vaccination. The DNA reads TGTGCCAGCACCCGGACTACGAACACCGGGGAGCTGTTTTTT. The encoded protein is CASTRTTNTGELFF.